This T cell receptor (beta chain) appears in the sequencing data of a study of lymphopenia after photon versus proton radiotherapy. This clone was recorded a few times. Its antigen is still unknown. Findings of the study overall: Only patients who died were analyzed for survival; proton advantage is unproven. A bigger post-nadir fall in TCR diversity correlated inversely with survival time in deceased patients.

Clones were sequenced by immunoSEQ multiplex PCR, and TCRdb holds only the in-frame ones, with some missing. The table has about 30,000 clones, 94% seen once. The material was peripheral blood, obtained from a patient treated with photon-based radiotherapy. This sequence originates from a woman aged 50 to 60 with cholangiocarcinoma.

The CDR3 DNA reads as TGTGCCAGCAGCCCCAATGCTTATGACCACTATGGCTACACCTTC. Residues: CASSPNAYDHYGYTF. The chain is built from TRBV6-5 and TRBJ1-2; D is undetermined. The CDR3 runs 15 residues. The germline V and J ends were trimmed by 6 bases and 3 bases, with 17 bases remaining between them. Germline V CDR1 and CDR2: MNHEY, SVGAGI.